This T cell receptor beta chain is from a study of blood T cell repertoires in COVID-19 (TCRdb year 2020). In terms of the full investigation: Samples from collaborators originated in the United States, Italy and Spain and spanned both the acute and convalescent phases of COVID-19. The repertoires were released in a freely available public database meant as a resource for research on the immune response to SARS-CoV-2. Samples came from the ongoing ImmuneRACE study (first 160 participants) plus 1,254 subjects from 6 global collaborators. Deeply sampled blood TCRbeta repertoires from subjects exposed to, actively infected with, or recovered from COVID-19 were included in the dataset. The prospective study material was composed of cDNA or gDNA derived from T cells, B-cell-depleted T cells, or PBMCs. Nearly every sample came with metadata listing a de-identified subject ID, COVID-19 status, age in years and sex. Where HLA class I and class II types were available, the types were taken from metadata supplied by the sample provider, not from assay-based typing.

Study-level results and caveats: The quantity of clinical and demographic metadata differed by source and by participant and was supplied without curation.

This clone came up once. This clone's antigen is unknown. Base qualities are missing; no much larger clone stands one base away. TCRbeta CDR3 regions were amplified from genomic DNA using the immunoSEQ Assay, a bias-controlled multiplex PCR. Turning to the authors' computational methods: The number of nucleated cells in each sample was estimated by amplification of reference gene primers within the assay. To quantify the absolute abundance of each unique TCRbeta CDR3 rearrangement, sequence reads were collapsed and filtered. For each sample, productive Simpson clonality was calculated as the square root of Simpson's diversity index over productive rearrangements. Sourced from immuneACCESS, this table was stored by TCRdb with only in-frame sequences that have V and J called. A share of the clones is absent; for the studies checked, an unresolved V gene accounts for under half, and the remainder has no known explanation. V and J calls and clone size are those listed in that table; D and trimming were worked out from the DNA. This sample gives some 22,000 clones in total; around 83% of them show up just once. The ten most abundant clones make up over 45% of the sample.

The CDR3 covers 13 residues, taking in both the cysteine and the phenylalanine. CDR3 DNA only is kept here, 39 bases in frame from base 1. As encoded in the germline V gene, CDR1 is MNHEY while CDR2 is SVGAGI. V is reduced by 6 bases and J by 5 bases, leaving a spacing of 11 bases between them. Whole blood was collected in K2EDTA tubes by collaborating institutions according to the institutions' own protocols. For TCRbeta analysis, collaborators shipped samples in one of three forms: frozen whole blood, isolated PBMCs, or DNA extracted from either of those sample types. Sequenced input: peripheral blood. This receptor was obtained from a man aged 65-85 years with acute or convalescent COVID-19. The chain is encoded by TRBV6-5 joined to TRBJ1-5, with no confidently assigned D gene. The CDR3 reads CASSREEDQPQHF. In nucleotide form, the sequence is TGTGCCAGCAGCCGCGAGGAAGATCAGCCCCAGCATTTT.